These 10 T cell receptor beta chains share one sample of origin, sequenced in a study of control samples from healthy donors and cancer patients. Assay used: immunoSEQ multiplex PCR; TCRdb lists only in-frame clones, some missing. The sample has about 21,000 clones; around 80% are singletons. Input material: PBMCs. The receptor source for this set is a man aged 60 to 69 with colorectal cancer.

The chain links TRBV19 to TRBJ2-3; D is perhaps TRBD1 (5 bases). The CDR3 runs 13 residues. The V end was cut by 6 bases, the J end by 5 bases, with 12 bases between. Germline V gene sequence: CDR1 LNHDA, CDR2 SQIVND (reference sequence). Written as DNA, the CDR3 is TGTGCCAGTAGAAGGGGCCCCGAAGATACGCAGTATTTT. Encoded protein: CASRRGPEDTQYF.

This sequence joins TRBV5-1 and TRBJ1-4; no clear D gene. V was clipped by 4 bases and J by 8 bases, with 15 bases between them. In germline, CDR1 is SGHRS, CDR2 YFSETQ. This CDR3 region has 14 residues. The CDR3, as DNA: TGCGCCAGCAGCCTGCGACACCTGGGGGAAAAACTGTTTTTT. Translated: CASSLRHLGEKLFF.

The V gene is TRBV6-1, the J gene TRBJ1-2, with a possible D match to TRBD1 (5 bases). The V end was cut by 2 bases, the J end by 7 bases, with 11 bases between. The CDR3 is 13 amino acids. Germline V CDR1 and CDR2: MNHNS, SASEGT. CDR3 sequence: CASSERGLIGYTF. CDR3 in DNA: TGTGCCAGCAGTGAAAGGGGTCTAATTGGCTACACCTTC.

V is TRBV4-2 and J is TRBJ2-3; 13 nucleotides match TRBD2. The length of the CDR3 is 19 residues. The J segment lost 0 bases and the V segment lost 1 base, leaving 7 bases of the junction unmatched. In germline, CDR1 is LGHNA, CDR2 YNFKEQ. Written as DNA, the CDR3 is TGTGCCAGCAGCCAAGTACTTGGACTAGCGGGGGCCAGCACAGATACGCAGTATTTT. Residues: CASSQVLGLAGASTDTQYF.

The chain combines TRBV20-1 with TRBJ1-4, with 7 bases that match TRBD1. This CDR3 contains 15 residues. The trim removed 3 bases at V and 5 bases at J, leaving 9 bases unmatched. CDR1 and CDR2 from the germline V gene are DFQATT and SNEGSKA (reference sequence). The CDR3 sequence: CSASRRAGGNEKLFF. In DNA, the CDR3 is TGCAGTGCTAGTCGAAGAGCAGGGGGAAATGAAAAACTGTTTTTT.

Only one count was recorded for this clone. The chain combines TRBV20-1 with TRBJ2-5, with D hard to call. The germline V gene encodes CDR1 DFQATT and CDR2 SNEGSKA (reference sequence). The CDR3 extends over 11 amino acids. Trimming took off 2 bases at V and 5 bases at J, with 6 bases between the two ends. Here the CDR3 reads CSARSKETQYF. CDR3 DNA sequence: TGCAGTGCTAGATCTAAGGAGACCCAGTACTTC.

V and J are TRBV3-1 (or the pseudogene TRBV3-2) and TRBJ2-5; D possibly corresponds to TRBD2 (5 bases). CDR3 length equals 15 residues. With 2 bases removed from V and 4 bases from J, the gap between germline ends came to 14 bases. The germline CDR1 and CDR2 sequences are LGHDT and YNNKEL (reference sequence). The CDR3 here is CASSQSLRGGETQYF. The DNA of the CDR3 is TGTGCCAGCAGCCAATCTTTACGAGGAGGAGAGACCCAGTACTTC.

The V call is TRBV3-1 (or the pseudogene TRBV3-2), the J call TRBJ2-2, with D perhaps TRBD1 or TRBD2 (6 bases each). Trimming stripped 2 bases from V and 5 bases from J, with 15 bases between. Per germline, CDR1 LGHDT and CDR2 YNNKEL (reference sequence). This CDR3 spans 16 amino acids. CDR3 sequence reads: CASSQKGGSGTGELFF. The CDR3 DNA sequence: TGTGCCAGCAGCCAAAAGGGGGGCTCCGGAACCGGGGAGCTGTTTTTT.

The CDR3 here is CASSPRQGKVRSYNSPLHF. The CDR3, as DNA: TGTGCCAGCAGTCCCCGACAGGGAAAAGTAAGGTCCTATAATTCACCCCTCCACTTT. The chain couples TRBV28 to TRBJ1-6; 7 bases map to TRBD1. V dropped 5 bases and J dropped 1; count of bases not matched to a gene: 14. CDR3 size: 19 residues. Germline CDR1 MDHEN, CDR2 SYDVKM.

The V call is TRBV5-5, the J call TRBJ2-1; D remains unclear. Per germline, CDR1 SGHKS and CDR2 YYEKEE (reference sequence). The V and J ends lost 6 bases and 8 bases respectively, with 15 bases between them. The CDR3 is 13 amino acids. Here the CDR3 DNA reads TGTGCCAGCACCTCGTGGGGATCCGATGAGCAGTTCTTC. Protein product: CASTSWGSDEQFF.